The source of this T cell receptor beta chain is a study of shared clonotypes between healthy human individuals. CDR3 length: 15 residues. Germline V lookup: CDR1 SGHRS, CDR2 YFSETQ. V shed 4 bases and J 6 bases; nucleotides not matched to a gene: 10. Study results and limitations: Lower generation probabilities were found for non-shared clonotypes than for those shared by all four donors. Naive subsets, compared against memory subsets, generally had larger estimated richness values.

Each replicate PCR on the sorted subsets used 200 to 250 ng DNA (around 31,000 T cell genomes). Libraries were prepared by immunoSEQ multiplex PCR; TCRdb keeps only in-frame clonotypes and omits some of them. Found here are some 2.1 million clones, 85% to 95% of them singletons; the top ten hold 0.13%. As concerns this clone: Antigen: not known.

Sequenced material: naive CD4+ T cells sorted from blood. The sample's subset: CD45RA+ positively selected. V usage is TRBV5-1 and J usage is TRBJ2-1; 7 positions agree with TRBD1. The sequence derives from a man aged 18 to 29 in good health. CDR3 coding DNA: TGCGCCAGCAGCACGACAGGGCGCGTTGTCAATGAGCAGTTCTTC. It is translated as CASSTTGRVVNEQFF.